Each of the 11 T cell receptor beta chains below was sequenced from the same sample in a study of CD8+CD57+ T cells in acquired aplastic anemia. The TCR beta profiling, which covered VDJ combination and CDR3 sequence, was carried out using genomic DNA as the template. From the reads, TCRdb called clonotypes with MiXCR, one entry per CDR3 protein. This repertoire shows about 48,000 distinct CDR3 sequences, about 78% found once; its top ten account for under 40%. Material for sequencing was sorted CD4+, CD8+, or CD8+CD57+ T cells (not recorded which) from PBMCs. All receptors derive from a human donor in good health, serving as a control.

The V gene is TRBV20-1, the J gene TRBJ2-5, with 10 bases aligning to TRBD1. J gave up 5 bases and V 6 bases, and 18 bases lay outside the gene matches. CDR3 length equals 17 residues. CDR1 is DFQATT, CDR2 SNEGSKA, per germline (reference sequence). The CDR3 is CSASSTWDRGSRETQYF. In DNA, the CDR3 is TGCAGTGCCAGTAGTACCTGGGACAGGGGTTCTCGGGAGACCCAGTACTTC.

This sequence joins TRBV15 and TRBJ2-3, with D perhaps TRBD2 (7 bases). Germline V CDR1 and CDR2: LNHNV, YYDKDF (reference sequence). Trimming removed 0 bases from V and 6 bases from J, with 10 bases in between. The CDR3 spans 14 residues. CDR3 in amino acids: CATSRDGRGDTQYF. The CDR3 DNA is TGTGCCACCAGCAGAGATGGGAGGGGGGATACGCAGTATTTT.

The chain employs TRBV7-9 and TRBJ2-1, with D maybe TRBD1 (5 bases). Germline lookup yields CDR1 SEHNR and CDR2 FQNEAQ (reference sequence). V dropped 1 base and J dropped 6 bases, with 13 bases sitting between them. This CDR3 is built from 15 residues. The CDR3 here is CASSLDGAGSNEQFF. The CDR3 DNA follows: TGTGCCAGCAGCTTAGATGGGGCAGGGTCCAATGAGCAGTTCTTC.

The rearrangement links TRBV9 to TRBJ2-5; the D is unclear. The CDR3 is 11 residues long. Germline V gene sequence: CDR1 SGDLS, CDR2 YYNGEE. V was shortened by 0 bases and J by 10 bases, with 7 bases between the two germline ends. The CDR3, as DNA: TGTGCCAGCAGCGTAGGTTTAATCCAGTACTTC. It yields the protein CASSVGLIQYF. Filled out from reference TRBV9 and TRBJ2-5, the complete variable domain reads DSGVTQTPKHLITATGQRVTLRCSPRSGDLSVYWYQQSLDQGLQFLIQYYNGEERAKGNILERFSAQQFPDLHSELNLSSLELGDSALYFCASSVGLIQYFGPGTRLLVL.

This clonotype was detected only a few times. The chain is built from TRBV7-2 and TRBJ2-2; possible D gene TRBD2, 7 bases. CDR1 and CDR2 from the germline V gene are SGHTA and FQGNSA. The ends were cut back, 6 bases at V and 6 bases at J, with 14 bases in the middle. The CDR3 runs to 14 residues. The CDR3 region has the DNA TGTGCCAGCAGTCAAGGGGGGGGTGCCGGGGAGCTGTTTTTT. Its translation: CASSQGGGAGELFF. The entire variable domain, with the rest obtained from reference TRBV7-2 and TRBJ2-2, is as follows: GAGVSQSPSNKVTEKGKDVELRCDPISGHTALYWYRQSLGQGLEFLIYFQGNSAPDKSGLPSDRFSAERTGGSVSTLTIQRTQQEDSAVYLCASSQGGGAGELFFGEGSRLTVL.

This clonotype was seen a single time. J is TRBJ1-1 and V is TRBV2, with D tentatively TRBD1 (6 bases). Trimming shortened V by 7 bases and J by 6 bases, and 18 bases separated the two germline ends. Germline V CDR1 and CDR2: SNHLY, FYNNEI. CDR3 length: 14 residues. The CDR3 bases are TGTGCCAGCACCTCCCGGGACAACCGGGCTGAAGCTTTCTTT. Translation: CASTSRDNRAEAFF.

The table lists this clonotype with a few counts. This chain joins TRBV2 and TRBJ2-5; a possible D gene is TRBD1 (6 bases). This CDR3 contains 13 residues. Between the trimmed V and J ends, which lost 3 bases and 4 bases, there was a span of 9 bases. Germline V gives CDR1 SNHLY, CDR2 FYNNEI. CDR3 DNA sequence: TGTGCCAGCAGTGAGGCCAGGGGAGAGACCCAGTACTTC. It encodes CASSEARGETQYF.

By sample fraction, this clonotype is large. The CDR3 reads CATRTSPYNEQFF. The CDR3 nucleotides read TGTGCCACTCGGACTAGCCCCTACAATGAGCAGTTCTTC. The chain links TRBV15 to TRBJ2-1; TRBD2 matches 8 bases. This CDR3 is 13 amino acids long. Unmatched junction bases numbered 3, after V lost 9 bases and J lost 2 bases. Germline values: CDR1 LNHNV, CDR2 YYDKDF (reference sequence).

This chain uses TRBV10-3 with TRBJ2-4, with no clear D. The CDR3 has 13 residues. Trimming left V 4 bases short and J 0 bases short, with 4 bases between. Germline V gene lookup returns CDR1 ENHRY and CDR2 SYGVKD. The CDR3 coding sequence is TGTGCCATCAGTGGTGTAGCCAAAAACATTCAGTACTTC. Encoded protein: CAISGVAKNIQYF.

J is TRBJ2-7 and V is TRBV2; 8 nucleotides match TRBD2. V gave up 6 bases and J gave up 4 bases; unmatched junction bases: 8. The CDR3 is 14 amino acids. Germline V gene lookup returns CDR1 SNHLY and CDR2 FYNNEI. The CDR3 nucleotides read TGTGCCAGCAGAAAATTAGCGGGGTGGTACGAGCAGTACTTC. As protein: CASRKLAGWYEQYF.

The genes are TRBV7-6 and TRBJ1-3; 7 bases agree with TRBD1. The germline V gene has CDR1 SGHVS and CDR2 FNYEAQ. J was trimmed by 4 bases and V by 5 bases; bases with no gene match: 11. The CDR3 runs 16 residues. The CDR3 nucleotides read TGTGCCAGCAGCCTAAGTACCGGGACAGTGGGAAACACCATATATTTT. This translates into CASSLSTGTVGNTIYF.